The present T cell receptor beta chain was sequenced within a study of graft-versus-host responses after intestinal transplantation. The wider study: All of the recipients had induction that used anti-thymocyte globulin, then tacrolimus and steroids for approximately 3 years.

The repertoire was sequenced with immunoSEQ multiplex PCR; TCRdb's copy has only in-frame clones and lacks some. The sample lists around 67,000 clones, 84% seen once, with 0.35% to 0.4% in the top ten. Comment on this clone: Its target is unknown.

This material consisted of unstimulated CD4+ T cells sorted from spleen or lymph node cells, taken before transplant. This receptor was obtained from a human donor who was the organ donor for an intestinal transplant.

CDR3 nucleotide sequence: TGTGCCAGCAGCCCGAGGGTTGGGGGGGCAGATACGCAGTATTTT. Residues: CASSPRVGGADTQYF. V is TRBV7-2 and J is TRBJ2-3; 7 bases match TRBD2. From germline, CDR1 is SGHTA and CDR2 FQGNSA. The CDR3 runs to 15 residues. Losses at the gene ends were 5 bases for V and 4 bases for J; bases not matched to a gene: 9.